The 15 T cell receptor beta chains in this list originate from one sample, sequenced in a study of blood T cells in healthy people across ages. The second PCR ran roughly 6 to 11 cycles with a sample-barcoded 5' primer and J-beta primers. MiXCR was run by TCRdb on the 5' RACE reads, yielding one entry per CDR3 protein. This table holds 750,000 to 950,000 distinct CDR3 sequences, 20% to 30% found once. This sample was also put to use in a study of T cells of mothers and their children.

The sample comprised blood. The receptors here all came from a boy between 10 and 17 years old in good health.

This clonotype was observed a few times. The chain has TRBV29-1 and TRBJ1-2; D remains ambiguous. The germline V and J ends were trimmed by 2 bases and 8 bases, with 6 bases remaining between them. This CDR3 spans 10 amino acids. Germline CDR1 SQVTM, CDR2 ANQGSEA. CDR3: CSVESGGYTF. The CDR3 DNA sequence: TGCAGCGTTGAATCCGGGGGCTACACCTTC. The whole variable domain, filled in from reference TRBV29-1 and TRBJ1-2, reads SAVISQKPSRDICQRGTSLTIQCQVDSQVTMMFWYRQQPGQSLTLIATANQGSEATYESGFVIDKFPISRPNLTFSTLTVSNMSPEDSSIYLCSVESGGYTFGSGTRLTVV.

This sequence joins TRBV6-6 and TRBJ2-5, with TRBD2 matching over 12 bases. V lost 4 bases and J lost 4; bases outside the gene matches: 7. The CDR3 totals 16 residues. Germline loops: CDR1 MNHNY, CDR2 SVGAGI (reference sequence). CDR3 DNA: TGTGCCAGCAGTTCACCCCTAGCGGGGGGGCCAGAGACCCAGTACTTC. Amino acids: CASSSPLAGGPETQYF.

A few counts support this clonotype. The rearrangement joins TRBV4-1 to TRBJ1-4; D remains unclear. Trimming removed 4 bases at V and 4 bases at J, with 4 bases between. The V gene's germline CDR1 is MGHRA and CDR2 YSYEKL. The CDR3 is 12 amino acids. The CDR3 bases are TGCGCCAGCAGCCCAGATAATGAAAAACTGTTTTTT. It codes for CASSPDNEKLFF.

This chain links TRBV6-6 with TRBJ2-5; D may be TRBD2 (6 bases). Looked up from germline, CDR1 is MNHNY and CDR2 is SVGAGI (reference sequence). V gave up 9 bases and J gave up 7 bases, with 12 bases separating them. The CDR3 has 11 residues. CDR3 residues: CASHAGPTQYF. The CDR3 DNA is TGTGCCAGTCATGCGGGGCCGACCCAGTACTTC.

The sample holds a few counts of this clonotype. An end of the junction differs from the germline gene, which may be a read error. The V and J genes are TRBV12-3 or TRBV12-4 and TRBJ2-7, with TRBD1 identical over 9 bases. The CDR3 runs to 12 residues. The CDR3 DNA is TGTGCCAGCAGTGGCGGGACAGGGTATTCTCACTTC. Translating gives CASSGGTGYSHF.

This rearrangement joins TRBV6-6 to TRBJ1-5; D not resolved. Germline-derived CDR1 and CDR2 are MNHNY and SVGAGI (reference sequence). The CDR3 totals 15 residues. V lost 0 bases to trimming and J lost 0 bases, with 6 bases between them. In DNA, the CDR3 is TGTGCCAGCAGTTACTCGGTCAATAGCAATCAGCCCCAGCATTTT. This encodes CASSYSVNSNQPQHF.

This clonotype appeared a few times. The chain has TRBV5-1 and TRBJ2-7; D is possibly TRBD1 (6 bases). V shed 0 bases and J shed 5 bases, with 12 bases lying between them. Germline lookup yields CDR1 SGHRS and CDR2 YFSETQ. The CDR3 is made up of 14 amino acids. CDR3 coding DNA: TGCGCCAGCAGCTTGGCCAGGGGTTCCCACGAGCAGTACTTC. It translates to CASSLARGSHEQYF. Full variable domain (outside the CDR3, taken from reference TRBV5-1 and TRBJ2-7): KAGVTQTPRYLIKTRGQQVTLSCSPISGHRSVSWYQQTPGQGLQFLFEYFSETQRNKGNFPGRFSGRQFSNSRSEMNVSTLELGDSALYLCASSLARGSHEQYFGPGTRLTVT.

This sequence joins TRBV20-1 and TRBJ1-4; D is perhaps TRBD1 (5 bases). CDR1 and CDR2 from the germline V gene are DFQATT and SNEGSKA (reference sequence). V lost 0 bases and J 8 bases, leaving 13 bases between the germline ends. The CDR3 is 14 residues long. CDR3 loop: CSAREGGADEKLFF. The CDR3 DNA reads TGCAGTGCTAGAGAAGGAGGGGCGGACGAAAAACTGTTTTTT.

V is TRBV14 and J is TRBJ1-1, with a tentative D call TRBD1 (5 bases). Trimming left V 2 bases short and J 3 bases short, with 19 bases between. Germline-derived CDR1 and CDR2 are SGHDN and FVKESK. The CDR3 spans 17 residues. DNA of the CDR3: TGTGCCAGCAGCCAACTGAAGGGGCCAGGTCTCGACACTGAAGCTTTCTTT. It codes for CASSQLKGPGLDTEAFF. Looking up the rest from reference TRBV14 and TRBJ1-1 gives the full variable domain: EAGVTQFPSHSVIEKGQTVTLRCDPISGHDNLYWYRRVMGKEIKFLLHFVKESKQDESGMPNNRFLAERTGGTYSTLKVQPAELEDSGVYFCASSQLKGPGLDTEAFFGQGTRLTVV.

The chain combines TRBV5-1 with TRBJ2-2; no reliable D call. V lost 0 bases and J 7 bases, leaving 4 bases between the germline ends. CDR3 length: 12 residues. Looked up from germline, CDR1 is SGHRS and CDR2 is YFSETQ. This CDR3 reads CASSLGIGELFF. The CDR3 DNA reads TGCGCCAGCAGCTTGGGGATCGGGGAGCTGTTTTTT.

The chain is built from TRBV3-1 and TRBJ2-5, with TRBD2 matching over 8 bases. The CDR3 length is 15 residues. From germline, CDR1 is LGHDT and CDR2 YNNKEL (reference sequence). V gave up 3 bases and J gave up 3 bases; unmatched junction bases: 6. The CDR3 region is CASSQGAGAEETQYF. The CDR3 DNA follows: TGTGCCAGCAGCCAGGGAGCGGGGGCGGAAGAGACCCAGTACTTC.

CDR3 DNA sequence: TGTGCCATCAGTGAGTCAGCAGGGGGCAGCGAGACCCAGTACTTC. Translating gives CAISESAGGSETQYF. The chain couples TRBV10-3 to TRBJ2-5, with TRBD1 identical over 8 bases. Germline CDR1 and CDR2: ENHRY and SYGVKD. Unmatched junction bases numbered 5, after V lost 0 bases and J lost 5 bases. The CDR3 runs to 15 residues.

The V and J genes are TRBV28 and TRBJ2-7; D is uncertain. The germline V gene has CDR1 MDHEN and CDR2 SYDVKM. The V gene lost 5 bases and the J gene lost 4 bases, with 9 bases spanning the gap. CDR3 length: 12 residues. The CDR3 sequence: CASSHGSYEQYF. The CDR3 region has the DNA TGTGCCAGCAGTCATGGGTCTTACGAGCAGTACTTC.

This rearrangement joins TRBV7-3 to TRBJ2-1; 9 bases fit TRBD1. V gave up 5 bases and J gave up 10 bases; unmatched junction bases: 12. The length of the CDR3 is 15 residues. CDR1 and CDR2 (germline): SGHTA, FQGTGA. The DNA of the CDR3 is TGTGCCAGCAGCCCGATGGGACAGGGAGATCGGGAGCAGTTCTTC. The encoded protein is CASSPMGQGDREQFF. Combining the CDR3 with reference TRBV7-3 and TRBJ2-1 gives the whole variable domain GAGVSQTPSNKVTEKGKYVELRCDPISGHTALYWYRQSLGQGPEFLIYFQGTGAADDSGLPNDRFFAVRPEGSVSTLKIQRTERGDSAVYLCASSPMGQGDREQFFGPGTRLTVL.

This clonotype turned up a few times. The chain joins TRBV15 to TRBJ1-2; the match to TRBD1 covers 9 bases. Trimming removed 6 bases from V and 3 bases from J; junction bases left unmatched: 5. Per germline, CDR1 LNHNV and CDR2 YYDKDF (reference sequence). This CDR3 is built from 14 residues. The CDR3 DNA follows: TGTGCCACCAGAGGTACAGGGGGCCACTATGGCTACACCTTC. This sequence encodes CATRGTGGHYGYTF.